This entry is about one T cell receptor (beta chain). These data come from a study of patients and donors after allogeneic stem cell transplantation. TCRdb independently ran MiXCR on the RT-PCR reads; one entry per CDR3 protein. The sample contains tens of thousands of distinct CDR3 sequences, 5% of which appear only once. The CDR3 spans 12 residues. V shed 1 base and J shed 9 bases, with 7 bases lying between them. Germline-derived CDR1 and CDR2 are DFQATT and SNEGSKA (reference sequence). This chain connects TRBV20-1 to TRBJ1-6; D remains unclear. This TCR derives from a human donor who was either an allogeneic HSCT recipient or a stem cell or donor lymphocyte infusion donor (not recorded which). It is not recorded whose cells these are; they may come from a transplant donor. The source material was blood, either unsorted or a sorted T cell fraction (not recorded which). CDR3 region: CSARGSFSPLHF. The CDR3 DNA reads TGCAGTGCTAGAGGCAGTTTTTCACCCCTCCACTTT.